A single sample is the source of the 15 T cell receptor beta chains below, sequenced in a study of CD8 T cells in ankylosing spondylitis. Study-wide results and caveats: Roughly 8 highly homologous variants formed a TCR beta motif that appeared characteristic of ankylosing spondylitis blood.

No antigen has been identified for these receptors. Each CDR3 protein gets one entry after TCRdb re-called the 5' RACE reads with MiXCR. The sample lists about 700,000 distinct CDR3 sequences; around a fifth were seen once. Sample: blood, either unsorted or a sorted T cell fraction (not recorded which). The receptors here all came from a male donor with ankylosing spondylitis.

This clonotype was observed a few times. The CDR3 DNA sequence: TGCGCCAGCAGGTCCGGGGGCTTTGAAGCTTTCTTT. This gives the protein CASRSGGFEAFF. This sequence joins TRBV4-1 and TRBJ1-1, with D perhaps matching TRBD1 (6 bases). Germline CDR1 reads MGHRA; CDR2 reads YSYEKL. Trimming left V 6 bases short and J 7 bases short, with 12 bases between. This CDR3 comprises 12 residues.

This clonotype was detected many times. The J gene is TRBJ1-2, the V gene TRBV5-1; D gene ambiguous. Germline CDR1 is SGHRS and CDR2 is YFSETQ. The CDR3 has 15 amino acids. V was cut by 0 bases and J by 0 bases, with 9 bases left in between. CDR3 nucleotides: TGCGCCAGCAGCTTGGAACCGGGAGCTAACTATGGCTACACCTTC. This sequence encodes CASSLEPGANYGYTF. Together with reference TRBV5-1 and TRBJ1-2, the CDR3 gives the full variable domain: KAGVTQTPRYLIKTRGQQVTLSCSPISGHRSVSWYQQTPGQGLQFLFEYFSETQRNKGNFPGRFSGRQFSNSRSEMNVSTLELGDSALYLCASSLEPGANYGYTFGSGTRLTVV.

In DNA, the CDR3 is TGCGCCAGCAGCTTGTGGCAGACCTCCTACGAGCAGTACTTC. The encoded protein is CASSLWQTSYEQYF. The chain joins TRBV5-1 to TRBJ2-7; D uncertain. Trimming took 1 base from V and 0 from J, leaving 8 bases between them. The CDR3 loop spans 14 amino acids. The V gene's germline CDR1 is SGHRS and CDR2 YFSETQ.

This rearrangement joins TRBV4-2 to TRBJ2-3; 12 bases are a match to TRBD2. CDR3 length equals 18 residues. V lost 1 base to trimming and J lost 4 bases; unmatched junction nucleotides: 9. Germline V gene data show CDR1 as LGHNA and CDR2 as YNFKEQ. DNA of the CDR3: TGTGCCAGCAGCCAAGGCCAGGGGACTAGCGGGTTATCAGATACGCAGTATTTT. It yields the protein CASSQGQGTSGLSDTQYF.

This clonotype was recorded a few times. This chain joins TRBV7-9 and TRBJ2-5; 9 bases match TRBD2. The J segment lost 5 bases and the V segment lost 4 bases, leaving 11 bases of the junction unmatched. Per germline, CDR1 SEHNR and CDR2 FQNEAQ (reference sequence). This CDR3 has 16 amino acids. CDR3 amino acids: CASSSALAGYLETQYF. CDR3 nucleotide sequence: TGTGCCAGCAGCTCCGCCCTAGCGGGGTATTTGGAGACCCAGTACTTC.

This clonotype was observed once. The chain recombines TRBV4-1 with TRBJ2-5; 9 bases line up with TRBD2. This CDR3 comprises 16 residues. Germline-derived CDR1 and CDR2 are MGHRA and YSYEKL. J gave up 5 bases and V 2 bases, and 9 bases lay outside the gene matches. This chain's CDR3 is CASSQHPGTSPETQYF. The CDR3 DNA follows: TGCGCCAGCAGCCAACACCCAGGGACTAGCCCTGAGACCCAGTACTTC.

The CDR3, as DNA: TGTGCCAGCAGGCCCGACGCCAGACTAGCGAACTACCTCGGGGACTACGAGCAGTACTTC. Translating gives CASRPDARLANYLGDYEQYF. The chain is built from TRBV2 and TRBJ2-7; 8 nucleotides line up with TRBD2. CDR3 length: 20 amino acids. J gave up 3 bases and V 6 bases, and 25 bases lay outside the gene matches. The V gene's germline CDR1 is SNHLY and CDR2 FYNNEI.

The rearrangement links TRBV12-3 or TRBV12-4 to TRBJ2-5; possibly TRBD1 or TRBD2 for D (5 bases each). CDR3 length equals 14 residues. Deletions cut 5 bases from V and 6 bases from J, with 16 bases between. CDR3 region: CASSQTARGKTQYF. In DNA, the CDR3 is TGTGCCAGCAGTCAGACAGCCCGAGGGAAGACCCAGTACTTC.

This clonotype showed up just a few times. The chain is built from TRBV25-1 and TRBJ1-6; possible D gene TRBD1, 5 bases. This CDR3 has 15 residues. V lost 3 bases to trimming and J lost 3 bases, with 9 bases between them. The V gene's germline CDR1 is MGHDK and CDR2 SYGVNS. CDR3 sequence reads: CASSDGQGYNSPLHF. The CDR3, as DNA: TGTGCCAGCAGTGATGGGCAGGGCTATAATTCACCCCTCCACTTT.

This clonotype appeared a few times. The chain employs TRBV5-1 and TRBJ2-5, with D perhaps TRBD2 (5 bases). The CDR3 is made up of 13 amino acids. V dropped 4 bases and J dropped 0 bases, with 7 bases sitting between them. The germline V gene encodes CDR1 SGHRS and CDR2 YFSETQ. The CDR3 loop reads CASSGSDQETQYF. The CDR3 nucleotides are TGCGCCAGCAGCGGTAGCGACCAAGAGACCCAGTACTTC.

The chain uses TRBV12-3 or TRBV12-4 and TRBJ1-5, with D tentatively TRBD1 (5 bases). The CDR3 extends over 16 amino acids. V shed 1 base and J shed 6 bases, with 16 bases lying between them. CDR3 sequence reads: CASSLGAGWGSQPQHF. The CDR3 DNA is TGTGCCAGCAGTTTAGGGGCAGGGTGGGGAAGTCAGCCCCAGCATTTT.

This clonotype occurred a few times. This chain links TRBV5-1 with TRBJ2-1; D call uncertain. The CDR3 extends over 15 amino acids. Looked up from germline, CDR1 is SGHRS and CDR2 is YFSETQ. Trimming pared 5 bases from V and 4 bases from J, leaving 16 bases between. The CDR3 protein is CASSYTPDSYNEQFF. In DNA form, the CDR3 reads TGCGCCAGCAGTTACACGCCAGATTCTTACAATGAGCAGTTCTTC. Based on the CDR3 plus reference TRBV5-1 and TRBJ2-1, the full variable domain is KAGVTQTPRYLIKTRGQQVTLSCSPISGHRSVSWYQQTPGQGLQFLFEYFSETQRNKGNFPGRFSGRQFSNSRSEMNVSTLELGDSALYLCASSYTPDSYNEQFFGPGTRLTVL.

This clonotype was detected only a few times. The chain has TRBV7-8 and TRBJ2-1; D may be TRBD1 (7 bases). Germline-derived CDR1 and CDR2 are SGHVS and FQNEAQ. CDR3 size: 14 residues. Trimming cost V 1 base and J 8 bases, with 12 bases left between them. The CDR3, as DNA: TGTGCCAGCAGCTTAGAGGGCAGGGGGGATGAGCAGTTCTTC. This gives the protein CASSLEGRGDEQFF.

There are a few counts of this clonotype. V and J are TRBV7-9 and TRBJ1-4; no reliable D call. With 2 bases removed from V and 7 bases from J, the gap between germline ends came to 14 bases. Germline lookup yields CDR1 SEHNR and CDR2 FQNEAQ (reference sequence). The CDR3 contains 15 residues. In DNA, the CDR3 is TGTGCCAGCAGCTTAAAACAGCCGTGGGGTGAAAAACTGTTTTTT. Translated, it gives CASSLKQPWGEKLFF.

V and J are TRBV4-3 and TRBJ2-7; 8 nucleotides match TRBD2. V lost 3 bases, J lost 5 bases, and 15 bases stayed unmatched. This CDR3 comprises 17 residues. Germline V gene data show CDR1 as LGHNA and CDR2 as YSLEER. The CDR3 reads CASSQMGGSGRVDEQYF. As DNA, the CDR3 is TGCGCCAGCAGCCAGATGGGCGGGAGCGGGAGAGTCGACGAGCAGTACTTC.